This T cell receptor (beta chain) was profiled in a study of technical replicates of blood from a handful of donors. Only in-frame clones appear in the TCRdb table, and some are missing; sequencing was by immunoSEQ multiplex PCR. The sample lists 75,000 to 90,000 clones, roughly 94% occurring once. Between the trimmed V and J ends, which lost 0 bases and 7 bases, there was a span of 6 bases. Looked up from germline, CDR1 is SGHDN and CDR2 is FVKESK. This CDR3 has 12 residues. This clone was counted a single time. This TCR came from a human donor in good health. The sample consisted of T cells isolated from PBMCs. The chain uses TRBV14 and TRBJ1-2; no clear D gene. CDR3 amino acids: CASSQDRSGYTF. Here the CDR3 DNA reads TGTGCCAGCAGCCAAGATAGAAGTGGCTACACCTTC.